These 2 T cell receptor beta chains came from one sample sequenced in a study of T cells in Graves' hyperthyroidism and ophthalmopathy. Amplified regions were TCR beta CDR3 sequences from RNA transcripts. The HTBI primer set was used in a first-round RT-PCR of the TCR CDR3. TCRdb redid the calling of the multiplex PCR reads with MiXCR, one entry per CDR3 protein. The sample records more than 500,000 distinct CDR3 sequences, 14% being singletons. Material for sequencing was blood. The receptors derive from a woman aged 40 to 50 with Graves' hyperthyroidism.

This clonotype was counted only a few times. The CDR3 spells CASSLQLAKEQFF. CDR3 DNA: TGTGCCAGCAGCCTCCAATTAGCGAAGGAGCAGTTCTTC. The chain joins TRBV27 to TRBJ2-1, with D maybe TRBD2 (5 bases). Germline values: CDR1 MNHEY, CDR2 SMNVEV (reference sequence). The CDR3 sequence is 13 residues long. V was clipped by 6 bases and J by 10 bases, with 16 bases between them.

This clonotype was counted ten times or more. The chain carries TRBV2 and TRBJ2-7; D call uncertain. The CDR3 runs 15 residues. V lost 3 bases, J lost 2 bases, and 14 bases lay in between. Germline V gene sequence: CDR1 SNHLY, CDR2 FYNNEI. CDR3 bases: TGTGCCAGCAGTGAGAGGAAGGGCCAGGCCTACGAGCAGTACTTC. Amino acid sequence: CASSERKGQAYEQYF. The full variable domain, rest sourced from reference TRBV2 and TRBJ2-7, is EPEVTQTPSHQVTQMGQEVILRCVPISNHLYFYWYRQILGQKVEFLVSFYNNEISEKSEIFDDQFSVERPDGSNFTLKIRSTKLEDSAMYFCASSERKGQAYEQYFGPGTRLTVT.